The T cell receptor beta chain described here comes from a study of CD8 T cells in ankylosing spondylitis. The CDR3 is 15 amino acids. V was shortened by 3 bases and J by 2 bases, with 14 bases between the two germline ends. Germline V gene lookup returns CDR1 SGHTA and CDR2 FQGNSA. TCRdb reanalysed the 5' RACE reads using MiXCR and keeps one entry per CDR3 protein. The table lists 200,000 or so distinct CDR3 sequences, 13% of them singletons. The table lists this clonotype with many counts. The chain recombines TRBV7-2 with TRBJ2-7; tentatively, D is TRBD2 (5 bases). Source material: blood, either unsorted or a sorted T cell fraction (not recorded which). This TCR derives from a female donor with ankylosing spondylitis or in good health (not recorded which). The CDR3: CASSFGVDLAYEQYF. The CDR3 bases are TGTGCCAGCAGCTTCGGAGTGGACTTGGCCTACGAGCAGTACTTC.